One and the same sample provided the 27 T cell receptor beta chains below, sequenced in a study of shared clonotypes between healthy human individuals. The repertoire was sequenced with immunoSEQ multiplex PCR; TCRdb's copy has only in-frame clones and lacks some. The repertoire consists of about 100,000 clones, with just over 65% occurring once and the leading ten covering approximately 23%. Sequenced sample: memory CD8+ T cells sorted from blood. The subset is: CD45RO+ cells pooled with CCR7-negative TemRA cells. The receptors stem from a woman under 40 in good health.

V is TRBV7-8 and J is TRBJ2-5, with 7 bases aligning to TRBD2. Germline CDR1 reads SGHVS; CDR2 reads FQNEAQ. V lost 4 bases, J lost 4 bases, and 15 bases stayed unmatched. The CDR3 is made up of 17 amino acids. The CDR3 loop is CASSYGRLAEVRETQYF. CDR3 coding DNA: TGTGCCAGCAGCTACGGGAGGCTAGCGGAGGTCCGAGAGACCCAGTACTTC.

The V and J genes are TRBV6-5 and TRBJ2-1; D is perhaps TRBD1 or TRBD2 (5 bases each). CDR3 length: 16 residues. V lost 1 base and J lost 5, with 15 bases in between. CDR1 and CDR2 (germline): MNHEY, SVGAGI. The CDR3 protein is CASSYWGSGIHNEQFF. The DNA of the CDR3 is TGTGCCAGCAGTTACTGGGGGAGCGGCATCCACAATGAGCAGTTCTTC.

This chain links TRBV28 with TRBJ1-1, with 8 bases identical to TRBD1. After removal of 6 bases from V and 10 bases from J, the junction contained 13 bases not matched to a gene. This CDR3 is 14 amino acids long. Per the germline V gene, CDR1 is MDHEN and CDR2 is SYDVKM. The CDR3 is CASSQIPTGEGAFF. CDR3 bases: TGTGCCAGCAGCCAAATACCGACAGGGGAGGGAGCTTTCTTT.

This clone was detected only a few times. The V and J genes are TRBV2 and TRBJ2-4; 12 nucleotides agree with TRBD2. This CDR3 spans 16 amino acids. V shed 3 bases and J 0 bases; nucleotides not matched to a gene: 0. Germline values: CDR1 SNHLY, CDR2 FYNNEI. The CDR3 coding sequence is TGTGCCAGCAGTGAGGGACTAGCGGGAGCCAAAAACATTCAGTACTTC. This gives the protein CASSEGLAGAKNIQYF. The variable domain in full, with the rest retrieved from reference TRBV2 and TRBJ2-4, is EPEVTQTPSHQVTQMGQEVILRCVPISNHLYFYWYRQILGQKVEFLVSFYNNEISEKSEIFDDQFSVERPDGSNFTLKIRSTKLEDSAMYFCASSEGLAGAKNIQYFGAGTRLSVL.

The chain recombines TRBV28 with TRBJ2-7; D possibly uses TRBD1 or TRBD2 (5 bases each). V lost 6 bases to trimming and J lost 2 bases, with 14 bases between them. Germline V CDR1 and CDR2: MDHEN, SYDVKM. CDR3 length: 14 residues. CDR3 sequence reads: CASRGDGTAYEQYF. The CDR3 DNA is TGTGCCAGCAGGGGGGACGGGACCGCCTACGAGCAGTACTTC.

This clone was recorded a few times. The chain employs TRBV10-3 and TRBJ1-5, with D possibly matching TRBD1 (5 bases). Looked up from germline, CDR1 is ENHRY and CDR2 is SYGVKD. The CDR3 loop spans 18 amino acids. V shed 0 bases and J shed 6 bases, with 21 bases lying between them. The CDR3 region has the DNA TGTGCCATCAGTGAGTCGACGTGGGCAACAGGTCGAGCTCAGCCCCAGCATTTT. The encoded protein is CAISESTWATGRAQPQHF.

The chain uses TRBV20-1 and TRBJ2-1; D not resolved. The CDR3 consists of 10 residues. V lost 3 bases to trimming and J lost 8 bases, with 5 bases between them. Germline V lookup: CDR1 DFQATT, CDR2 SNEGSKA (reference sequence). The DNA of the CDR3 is TGCAGTGCTAGTGTGTATGAGCAGTTCTTC. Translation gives CSASVYEQFF.

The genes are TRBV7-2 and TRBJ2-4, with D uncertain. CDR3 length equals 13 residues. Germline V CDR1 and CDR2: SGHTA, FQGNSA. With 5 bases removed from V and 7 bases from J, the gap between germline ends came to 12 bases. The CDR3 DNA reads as TGTGCCAGCAGCAACGGACCTGGGAACATTCAGTACTTC. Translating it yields CASSNGPGNIQYF.

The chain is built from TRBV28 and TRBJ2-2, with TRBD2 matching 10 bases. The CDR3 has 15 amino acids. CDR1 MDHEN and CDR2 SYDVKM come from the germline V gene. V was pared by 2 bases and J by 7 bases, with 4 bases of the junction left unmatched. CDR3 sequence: CASSLRLAGFGELFF. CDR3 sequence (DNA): TGTGCCAGCAGTTTAAGACTAGCGGGCTTCGGGGAGCTGTTTTTT.

CDR3 protein: CASSLGVASGSPETQYF. The CDR3 DNA reads TGTGCCAGCAGCTTGGGGGTTGCCAGCGGGAGTCCCGAGACCCAGTACTTC. This chain joins TRBV5-4 and TRBJ2-5; TRBD2 aligns across 8 bases. Germline V gene sequence: CDR1 SGHNT, CDR2 YYREEE (reference sequence). The V and J ends lost 0 bases and 5 bases, in that order; junction bases with no gene match: 12. The CDR3 covers 17 residues.

The CDR3 bases are TGCGCCAGCAGCCAAGATTGGGTATCAACTAATGAAAAACTGTTTTTT. It translates to CASSQDWVSTNEKLFF. The gene calls are TRBV4-1 and TRBJ1-4; D gene unclear. There are 16 residues in the CDR3. The V gene lost 0 bases and the J gene lost 0 bases, with 8 bases spanning the gap. Germline loops: CDR1 MGHRA, CDR2 YSYEKL.

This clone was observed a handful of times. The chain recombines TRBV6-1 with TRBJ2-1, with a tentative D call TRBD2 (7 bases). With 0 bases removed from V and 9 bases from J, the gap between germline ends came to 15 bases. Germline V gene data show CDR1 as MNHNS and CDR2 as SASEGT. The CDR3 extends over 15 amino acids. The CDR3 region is CASSEALGGGGEQFF. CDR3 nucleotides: TGTGCCAGCAGTGAAGCCTTAGGGGGGGGAGGTGAGCAGTTCTTC.

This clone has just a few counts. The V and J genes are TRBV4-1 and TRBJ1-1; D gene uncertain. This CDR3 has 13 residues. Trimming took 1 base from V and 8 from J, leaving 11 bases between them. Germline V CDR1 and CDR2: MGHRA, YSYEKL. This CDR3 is CASSQVGDYEAFF. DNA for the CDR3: TGCGCCAGCAGCCAAGTGGGCGATTACGAAGCTTTCTTT.

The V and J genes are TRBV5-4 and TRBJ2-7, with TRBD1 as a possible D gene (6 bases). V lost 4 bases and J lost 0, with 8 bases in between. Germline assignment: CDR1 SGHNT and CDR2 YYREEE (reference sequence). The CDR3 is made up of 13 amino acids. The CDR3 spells CASSQGSSYEQYF. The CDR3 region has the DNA TGTGCCAGCAGCCAGGGGAGCTCCTACGAGCAGTACTTC.

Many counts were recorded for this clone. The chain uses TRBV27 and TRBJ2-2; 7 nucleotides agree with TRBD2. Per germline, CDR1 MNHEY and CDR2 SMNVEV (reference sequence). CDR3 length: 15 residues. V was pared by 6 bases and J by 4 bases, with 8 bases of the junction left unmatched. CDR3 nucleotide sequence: TGTGCCAGCAGCACTAGCGTTGAGGGCACCGGGGAGCTGTTTTTT. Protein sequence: CASSTSVEGTGELFF.

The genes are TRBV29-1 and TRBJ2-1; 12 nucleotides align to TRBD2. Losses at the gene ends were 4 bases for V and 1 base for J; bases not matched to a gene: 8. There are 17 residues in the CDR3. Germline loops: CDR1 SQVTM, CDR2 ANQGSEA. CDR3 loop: CSVVSLAGGPSYNEQFF. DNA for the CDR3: TGCAGCGTTGTTAGCCTAGCGGGAGGGCCATCCTACAATGAGCAGTTCTTC.

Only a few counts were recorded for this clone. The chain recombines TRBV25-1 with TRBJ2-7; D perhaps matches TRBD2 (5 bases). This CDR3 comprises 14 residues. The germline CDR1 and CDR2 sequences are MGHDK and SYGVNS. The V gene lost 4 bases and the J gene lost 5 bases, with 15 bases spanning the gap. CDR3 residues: CASSALGAENEQYF. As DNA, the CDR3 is TGTGCCAGCAGTGCTCTGGGAGCTGAGAACGAGCAGTACTTC.

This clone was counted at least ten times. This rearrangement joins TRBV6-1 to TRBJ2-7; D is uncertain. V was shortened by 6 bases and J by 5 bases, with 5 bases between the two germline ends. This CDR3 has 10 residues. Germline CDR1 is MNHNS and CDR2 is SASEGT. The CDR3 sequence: CASSGHEQYF. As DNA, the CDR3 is TGTGCCAGCAGCGGGCACGAGCAGTACTTC.

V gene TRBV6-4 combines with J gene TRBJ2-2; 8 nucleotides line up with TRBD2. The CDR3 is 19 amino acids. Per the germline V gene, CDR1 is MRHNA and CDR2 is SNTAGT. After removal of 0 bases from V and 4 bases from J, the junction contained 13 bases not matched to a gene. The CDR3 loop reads CASSDSIRGVSGITGELFF. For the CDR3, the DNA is TGTGCCAGCAGTGACTCGATTCGTGGGGTTAGCGGGATCACCGGGGAGCTGTTTTTT.

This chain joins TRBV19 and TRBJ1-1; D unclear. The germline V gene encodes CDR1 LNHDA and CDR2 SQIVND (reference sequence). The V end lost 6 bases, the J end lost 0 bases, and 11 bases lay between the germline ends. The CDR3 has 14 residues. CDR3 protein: CASRDRQLNTEAFF. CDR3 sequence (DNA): TGTGCCAGTAGGGACCGACAACTGAACACTGAAGCTTTCTTT.

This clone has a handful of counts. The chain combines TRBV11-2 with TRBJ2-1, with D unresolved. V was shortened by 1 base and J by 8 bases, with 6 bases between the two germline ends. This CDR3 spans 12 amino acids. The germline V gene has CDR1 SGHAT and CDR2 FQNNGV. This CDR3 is CASSLGWDEQFF. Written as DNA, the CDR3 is TGTGCCAGCAGCTTAGGGTGGGATGAGCAGTTCTTC. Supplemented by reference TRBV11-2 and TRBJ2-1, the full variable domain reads EAGVAQSPRYKIIEKRQSVAFWCNPISGHATLYWYQQILGQGPKLLIQFQNNGVVDDSQLPKDRFSAERLKGVDSTLKIQPAKLEDSAVYLCASSLGWDEQFFGPGTRLTVL.

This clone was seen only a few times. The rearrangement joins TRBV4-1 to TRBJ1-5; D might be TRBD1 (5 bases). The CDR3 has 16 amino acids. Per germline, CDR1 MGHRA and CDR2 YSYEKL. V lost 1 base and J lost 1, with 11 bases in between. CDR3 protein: CASSQAGVESNQPQHF. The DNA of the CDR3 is TGCGCCAGCAGCCAAGCGGGGGTCGAAAGCAATCAGCCCCAGCATTTT.

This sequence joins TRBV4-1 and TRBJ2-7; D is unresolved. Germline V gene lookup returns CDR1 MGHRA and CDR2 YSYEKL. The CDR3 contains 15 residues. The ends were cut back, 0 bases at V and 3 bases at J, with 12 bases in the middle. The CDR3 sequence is CASSQEGFGSYEQYF. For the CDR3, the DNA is TGCGCCAGCAGCCAAGAGGGCTTCGGAAGCTACGAGCAGTACTTC.

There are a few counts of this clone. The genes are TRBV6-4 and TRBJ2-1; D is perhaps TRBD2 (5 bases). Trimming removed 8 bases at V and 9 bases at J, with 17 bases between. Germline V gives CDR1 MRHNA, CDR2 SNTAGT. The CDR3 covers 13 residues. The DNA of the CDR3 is TGTGCCAGCTCAGAGGGTCCTCCAGCTGAGCAGTTCTTC. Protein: CASSEGPPAEQFF.

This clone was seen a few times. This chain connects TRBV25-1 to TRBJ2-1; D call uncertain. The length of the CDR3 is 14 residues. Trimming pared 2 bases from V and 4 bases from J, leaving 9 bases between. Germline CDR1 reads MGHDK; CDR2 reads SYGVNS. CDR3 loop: CASSEEDGYNEQFF. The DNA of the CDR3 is TGTGCCAGCAGTGAAGAGGACGGTTACAATGAGCAGTTCTTC.

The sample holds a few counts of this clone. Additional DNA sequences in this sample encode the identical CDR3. The DNA of the CDR3 is TGCGCCAGCAGCTTGGAAGGAGGTCAGCCCCAGCATTTT. It is translated as CASSLEGGQPQHF. V usage is TRBV5-1 and J usage is TRBJ1-5, with D unclear. Germline V gene data show CDR1 as SGHRS and CDR2 as YFSETQ. Trimming removed 0 bases from V and 6 bases from J, with 7 bases in between. The length of the CDR3 is 13 residues.

The CDR3 nucleotides read TGTGCCAGCAGTACGACAGGGGTGGGCACTGAAGCTTTCTTT. Translated: CASSTTGVGTEAFF. V gene TRBV6-1 combines with J gene TRBJ1-1, with 8 positions matching TRBD1. J was trimmed by 4 bases and V by 5 bases; bases with no gene match: 6. The CDR3 consists of 14 residues. Germline V gene data show CDR1 as MNHNS and CDR2 as SASEGT.